A selection of T cell receptor beta chains follows, all from one sample in a study of T-cell memory formation after mild COVID-19. One entry per CDR3 protein, called by TCRdb with MiXCR from the 5' RACE reads. This sample has 350,000 to 500,000 distinct CDR3 sequences, with more than 15% found just once. The sample was PBMCs or a T cell subset sorted from them (not recorded which). The receptors stem from a man between 18 and 35 years old who had mild COVID-19 (a few samples of this study predate the infection). Cell type and time point are not known. Both conserved end residues are part of each CDR3. A D gene is named only where the DNA matches it firmly. Where a row states a size, it is once, few, many or the class of an expanded clone; other rows omit it.

d_gene	v_gene	abundance	j_gene	CDR3nt	CDR3aa
.	TRBV4-1	few	TRBJ1-2	TGCGCCAGCAGCCAAGAGGGCAGCCTCATTAACTATGGCTACACCTTC	CASSQEGSLINYGYTF
TRBD1	TRBV29-1	.	TRBJ1-1	TGCAGCGTTTTCCCCGGGACAGGGATACAAGCTTTCTTT	CSVFPGTGIQAFF
TRBD1	TRBV4-3	few	TRBJ1-2	TGCGCCAGCAGCCAAGATTCCAGGACAGGGAGTTTTGGCTACACCTTC	CASSQDSRTGSFGYTF
.	TRBV5-1	.	TRBJ2-3	TGCGCCAGCAGCTTGGATCTCGGAGTACCGGGACTGGCTAGCACAGATACGCAGTATTTT	CASSLDLGVPGLASTDTQYF
.	TRBV27	few	TRBJ1-3	TGTGCCAGCTCAGCCCTGACCTCTGGAAACACCATATATTTT	CASSALTSGNTIYF
TRBD1	TRBV4-1	.	TRBJ1-5	TGCGCCAGCAGCCAAGGTTACAGGGGGCAGCCCCAGCATTTT	CASSQGYRGQPQHF
.	TRBV7-6	few	TRBJ1-2	TGTGCCAGCAGCTTAGCGCATTTTCGTGGCTACACCTTC	CASSLAHFRGYTF
.	TRBV5-1	.	TRBJ1-1	TGCGCCAGCAGTTTACAAACCCTGAACACTGAAGCTTTCTTT	CASSLQTLNTEAFF
.	TRBV6-2/TRBV6-3	.	TRBJ1-5	TGTGCCAGCAGTTACGGCACCAATCAGCCCCAGCATTTT	CASSYGTNQPQHF
.	TRBV29-1	.	TRBJ1-1	TGCAGCGTTTCCGGGGACCGCGTAGTAGGCACTGAAGCTTTCTTT	CSVSGDRVVGTEAFF
.	TRBV5-1	few	TRBJ2-1	TGCGCCAGCAGCTTGGGACTAGTAGGTCCCGGAGTGACGTTCTTC	CASSLGLVGPGVTFF
TRBD1	TRBV19	.	TRBJ1-4	TGTGCCAGTAGTAGAAGGGGACAGGGAAGTTCAGTTAATGAAAAACTGTTTTTT	CASSRRGQGSSVNEKLFF
.	TRBV12-3/TRBV12-4	few	TRBJ2-2	TGTGCCAGCAGTCGGCACACCGGGGAGCTGTTTTTT	CASSRHTGELFF
TRBD2	TRBV5-1	.	TRBJ2-3	TGCGCCAGCAGCAGCCCGACTAGCGGGGGTGCTAGCACAGATACGCAGTATTTT	CASSSPTSGGASTDTQYF
.	TRBV5-1	.	TRBJ1-4	TGCGCCAGCAGAGGAACCGTGGCCGAAAAACTGTTTTTT	CASRGTVAEKLFF
TRBD1	TRBV18	few	TRBJ1-3	TGTGCCAGCTCTTCTTGGACAGCAACAGGGGCTGGCTACACCATATATTTT	CASSSWTATGAGYTIYF
.	TRBV5-1	many	TRBJ2-7	TGCGCCAGCAGCCAGACGGAGGGGGGGATCTACGAGCAGTACTTC	CASSQTEGGIYEQYF
.	TRBV5-1	few	TRBJ1-1	TGCGCCAGCAGCTTGAGTCAGTACACTGAAGCTTTCTTT	CASSLSQYTEAFF
.	TRBV20-1	.	TRBJ2-1	TGCAGTGCTAGGATAGGTGTAACGGTTGGGGAGTTCTTC	CSARIGVTVGEFF
.	TRBV10-3	.	TRBJ1-3	TGTGCCATCAGTGAGTCGGCAGGATCCATAAACACCATATATTTT	CAISESAGSINTIYF
TRBD2	TRBV5-1	few	TRBJ2-5	TGCGCCAGCAACGGGAGGGGGAGCCTAACCCAAGAGACCCAGTACTTC	CASNGRGSLTQETQYF
.	TRBV4-3	.	TRBJ2-2	TGCGCCAGCAGCCAAGTGATGGCCGGGGAGCTGTTTTTT	CASSQVMAGELFF
.	TRBV7-2	.	TRBJ1-6	TGTGCCAGCAGCTTAATCGCAGATAATTCACCCCTCCACTTT	CASSLIADNSPLHF
.	TRBV6-5	many	TRBJ2-7	TGTGCCAGCAGTAGAATGGTGGACCGTTCCTACGAGCAGTACTTC	CASSRMVDRSYEQYF
TRBD1	TRBV9	few	TRBJ1-3	TGTGCCAGCAGCGTAGATGACAGGGTGAACCAAGACACCATATATTTT	CASSVDDRVNQDTIYF
.	TRBV5-1	many	TRBJ2-3	TGCGCCAGCAGCTTTACAGGGAGCACAGATACGCAGTATTTT	CASSFTGSTDTQYF